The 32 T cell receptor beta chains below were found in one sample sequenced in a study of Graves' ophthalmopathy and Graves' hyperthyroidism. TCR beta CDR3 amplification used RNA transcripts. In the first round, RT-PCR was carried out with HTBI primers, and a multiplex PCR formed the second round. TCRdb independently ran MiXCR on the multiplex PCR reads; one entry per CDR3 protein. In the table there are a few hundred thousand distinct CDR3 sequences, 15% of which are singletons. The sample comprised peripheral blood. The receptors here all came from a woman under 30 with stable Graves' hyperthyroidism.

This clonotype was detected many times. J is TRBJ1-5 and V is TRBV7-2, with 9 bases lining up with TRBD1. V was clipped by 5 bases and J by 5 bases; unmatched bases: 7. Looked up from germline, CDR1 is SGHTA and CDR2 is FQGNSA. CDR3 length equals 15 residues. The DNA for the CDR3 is TGTGCCAGCAGCAATCCCAGGACAGGGGATCAGCCCCAGCATTTT. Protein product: CASSNPRTGDQPQHF. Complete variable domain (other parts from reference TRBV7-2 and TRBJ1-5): GAGVSQSPSNKVTEKGKDVELRCDPISGHTALYWYRQSLGQGLEFLIYFQGNSAPDKSGLPSDRFSAERTGGSVSTLTIQRTQQEDSAVYLCASSNPRTGDQPQHFGDGTRLSIL.

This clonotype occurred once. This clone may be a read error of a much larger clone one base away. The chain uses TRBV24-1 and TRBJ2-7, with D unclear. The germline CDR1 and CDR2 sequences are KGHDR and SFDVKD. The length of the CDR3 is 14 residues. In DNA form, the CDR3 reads TGTGCCACCAGTGATTTGGGGCCCTCCTACGATCAGTACTTC. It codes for CATSDLGPSYDQYF.

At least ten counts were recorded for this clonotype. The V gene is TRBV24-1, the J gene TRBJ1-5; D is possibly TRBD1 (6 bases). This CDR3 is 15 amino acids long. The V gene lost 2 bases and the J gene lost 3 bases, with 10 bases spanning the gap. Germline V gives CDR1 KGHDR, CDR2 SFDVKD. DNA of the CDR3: TGTGCCACCAGTGATTCCCAGGGGCCCAATCAGCCCCAGCATTTT. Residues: CATSDSQGPNQPQHF.

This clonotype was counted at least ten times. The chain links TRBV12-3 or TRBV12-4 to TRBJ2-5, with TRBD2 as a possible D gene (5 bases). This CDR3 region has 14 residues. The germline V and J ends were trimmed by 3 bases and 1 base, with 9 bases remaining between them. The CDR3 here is CASSFGMAQETQYF. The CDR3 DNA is TGTGCCAGCAGTTTCGGGATGGCCCAAGAGACCCAGTACTTC.

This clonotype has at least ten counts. The CDR3 sequence is CASSSPLRGKETQYF. CDR3 nucleotides: TGTGCCAGCAGTTCCCCTCTGCGGGGTAAAGAGACCCAGTACTTC. The chain combines TRBV12-3 or TRBV12-4 with TRBJ2-5, with D possibly being TRBD2 (6 bases). V was shortened by 4 bases and J by 3 bases, with 15 bases between the two germline ends. This CDR3 contains 15 residues.

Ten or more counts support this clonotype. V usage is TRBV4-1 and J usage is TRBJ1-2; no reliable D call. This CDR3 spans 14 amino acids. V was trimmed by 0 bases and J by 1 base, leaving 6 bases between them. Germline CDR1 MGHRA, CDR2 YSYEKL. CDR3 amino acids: CASSQDWVNYGYTF. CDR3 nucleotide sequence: TGCGCCAGCAGCCAAGATTGGGTTAACTATGGCTACACCTTC.

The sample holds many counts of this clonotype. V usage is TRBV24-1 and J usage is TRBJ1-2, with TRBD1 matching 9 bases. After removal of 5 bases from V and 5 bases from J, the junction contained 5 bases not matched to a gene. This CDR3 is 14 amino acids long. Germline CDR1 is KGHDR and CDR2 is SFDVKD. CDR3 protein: CATSAGQGGYGYTF. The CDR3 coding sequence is TGTGCCACCAGTGCGGGACAGGGAGGATATGGCTACACCTTC.

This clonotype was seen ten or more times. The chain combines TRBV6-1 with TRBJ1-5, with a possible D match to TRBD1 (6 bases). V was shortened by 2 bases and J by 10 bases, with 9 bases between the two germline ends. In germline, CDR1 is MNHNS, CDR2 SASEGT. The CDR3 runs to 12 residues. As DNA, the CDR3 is TGTGCCAGCAGTGAACACAGGGAACCCCAGCATTTT. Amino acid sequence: CASSEHREPQHF.

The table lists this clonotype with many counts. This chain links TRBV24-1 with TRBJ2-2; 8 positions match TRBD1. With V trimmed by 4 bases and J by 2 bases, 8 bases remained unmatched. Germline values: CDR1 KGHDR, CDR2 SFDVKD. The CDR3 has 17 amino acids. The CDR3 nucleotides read TGTGCCACCAGTGACACGACAGGGGAAGAAAACACCGGGGAGCTGTTTTTT. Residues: CATSDTTGEENTGELFF.

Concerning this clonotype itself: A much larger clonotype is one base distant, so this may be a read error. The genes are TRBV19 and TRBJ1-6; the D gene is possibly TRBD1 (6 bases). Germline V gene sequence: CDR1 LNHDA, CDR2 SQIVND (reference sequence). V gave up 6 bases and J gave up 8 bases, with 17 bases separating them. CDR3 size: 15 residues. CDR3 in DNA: TGTGCCAGTAGGACCACAGGGTTTGGGGATTCACCCCTCCACTTT. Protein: CASRTTGFGDSPLHF.

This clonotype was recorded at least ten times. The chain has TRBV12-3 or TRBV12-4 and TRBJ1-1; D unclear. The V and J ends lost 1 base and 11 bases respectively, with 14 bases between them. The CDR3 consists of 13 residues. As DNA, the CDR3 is TGTGCCAGCAGTTTAGGGAACGGCTTACGTGCTTTCTTT. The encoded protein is CASSLGNGLRAFF.

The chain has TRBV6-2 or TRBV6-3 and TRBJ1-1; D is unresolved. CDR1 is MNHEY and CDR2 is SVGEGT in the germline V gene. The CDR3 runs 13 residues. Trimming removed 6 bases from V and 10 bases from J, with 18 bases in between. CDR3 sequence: CASSRIKNTGAFF. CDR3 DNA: TGTGCCAGCAGCCGTATCAAGAACACGGGAGCTTTCTTT.

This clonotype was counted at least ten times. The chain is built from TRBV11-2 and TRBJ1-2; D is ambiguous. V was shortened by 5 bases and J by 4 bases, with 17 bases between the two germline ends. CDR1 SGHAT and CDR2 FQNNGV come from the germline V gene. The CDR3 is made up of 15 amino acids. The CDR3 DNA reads TGTGCCAGCAGCCCGCAGATAGGATTGAGCTATGGCTACACCTTC. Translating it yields CASSPQIGLSYGYTF.

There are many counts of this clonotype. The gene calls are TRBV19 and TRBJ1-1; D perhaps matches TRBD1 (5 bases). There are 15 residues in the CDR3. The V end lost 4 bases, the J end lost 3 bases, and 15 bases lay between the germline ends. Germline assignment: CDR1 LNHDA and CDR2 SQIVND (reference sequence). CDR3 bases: TGTGCCAGTAGTACTCGTGATGGGGGACACACTGAAGCTTTCTTT. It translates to CASSTRDGGHTEAFF.

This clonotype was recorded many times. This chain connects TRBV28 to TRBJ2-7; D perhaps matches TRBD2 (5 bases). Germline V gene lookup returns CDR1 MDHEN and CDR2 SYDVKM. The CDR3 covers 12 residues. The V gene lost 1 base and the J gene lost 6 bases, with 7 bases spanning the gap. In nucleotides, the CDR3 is TGTGCCAGCAGTTTATCCGGGGTCGAGCAGTACTTC. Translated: CASSLSGVEQYF.

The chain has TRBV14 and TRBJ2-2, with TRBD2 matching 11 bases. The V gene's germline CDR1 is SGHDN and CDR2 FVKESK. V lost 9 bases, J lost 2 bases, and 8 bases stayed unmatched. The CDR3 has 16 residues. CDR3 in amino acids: CASRGGLAANTGELFF. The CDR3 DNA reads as TGTGCCAGTCGTGGGGGACTAGCGGCCAACACCGGGGAGCTGTTTTTT.

CDR3 coding DNA: TGTGCCAGCAGGGACACCTTGTATGGCTACACCTTC. Protein product: CASRDTLYGYTF. The chain carries TRBV6-1 and TRBJ1-2; TRBD1 is a possible D gene (5 bases). V shed 6 bases and J shed 5 bases, with 10 bases lying between them. CDR3 size: 12 residues. CDR1 MNHNS and CDR2 SASEGT come from the germline V gene.

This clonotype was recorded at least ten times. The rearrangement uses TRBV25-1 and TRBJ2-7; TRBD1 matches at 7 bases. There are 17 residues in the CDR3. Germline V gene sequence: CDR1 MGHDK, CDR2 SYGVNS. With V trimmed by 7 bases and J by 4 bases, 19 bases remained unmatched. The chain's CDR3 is CASNIQGRGDANYEQYF. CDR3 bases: TGTGCCAGCAATATACAGGGGCGAGGTGACGCAAATTACGAGCAGTACTTC.

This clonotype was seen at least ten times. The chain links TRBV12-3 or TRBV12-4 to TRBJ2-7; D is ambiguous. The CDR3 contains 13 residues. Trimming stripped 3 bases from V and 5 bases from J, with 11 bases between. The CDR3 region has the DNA TGTGCCAGCAGTTTGGCCAGGCAGGACGAGCAGTACTTC. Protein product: CASSLARQDEQYF.

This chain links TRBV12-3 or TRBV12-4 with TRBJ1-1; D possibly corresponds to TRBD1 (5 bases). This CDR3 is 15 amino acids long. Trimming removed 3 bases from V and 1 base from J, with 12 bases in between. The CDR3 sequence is CASSLEGLRNTEAFF. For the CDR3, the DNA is TGTGCCAGCAGTTTGGAGGGGCTTAGGAACACTGAAGCTTTCTTT.

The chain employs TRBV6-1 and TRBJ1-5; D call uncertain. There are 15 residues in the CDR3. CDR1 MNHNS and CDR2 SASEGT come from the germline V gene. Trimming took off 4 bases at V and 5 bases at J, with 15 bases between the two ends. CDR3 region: CASSVKGGRDQPQHF. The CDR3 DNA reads TGTGCCAGCAGTGTTAAGGGAGGACGTGATCAGCCCCAGCATTTT.

This CDR3 reads CSARGQGRSTEAFF. The CDR3 bases are TGCAGTGCTCGGGGACAGGGTCGGAGCACTGAAGCTTTCTTT. The J gene is TRBJ1-1, the V gene TRBV20-1; the match to TRBD1 covers 9 bases. CDR1 DFQATT and CDR2 SNEGSKA come from the germline V gene (reference sequence). The CDR3 consists of 14 residues. J lost 4 bases, V lost 5 bases, and 8 bases had no gene match.

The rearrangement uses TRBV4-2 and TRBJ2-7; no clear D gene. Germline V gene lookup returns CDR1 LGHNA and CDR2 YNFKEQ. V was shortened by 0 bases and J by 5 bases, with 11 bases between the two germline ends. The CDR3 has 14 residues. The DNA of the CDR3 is TGTGCCAGCAGCCAAGATACCGGGTCGAACGAGCAGTACTTC. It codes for CASSQDTGSNEQYF.

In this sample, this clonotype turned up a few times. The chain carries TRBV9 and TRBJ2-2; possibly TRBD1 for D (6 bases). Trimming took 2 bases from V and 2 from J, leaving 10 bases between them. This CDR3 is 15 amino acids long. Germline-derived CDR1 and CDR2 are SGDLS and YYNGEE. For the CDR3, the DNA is TGTGCCAGCAGCGTTCGGGACACAAACACCGGGGAGCTGTTTTTT. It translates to CASSVRDTNTGELFF.

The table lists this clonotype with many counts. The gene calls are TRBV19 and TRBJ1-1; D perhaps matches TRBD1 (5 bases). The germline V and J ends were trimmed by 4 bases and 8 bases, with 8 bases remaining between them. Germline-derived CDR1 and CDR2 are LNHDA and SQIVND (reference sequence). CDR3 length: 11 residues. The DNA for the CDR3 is TGTGCCAGTAGTACCCGGGGCGAAGCTTTCTTT. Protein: CASSTRGEAFF.

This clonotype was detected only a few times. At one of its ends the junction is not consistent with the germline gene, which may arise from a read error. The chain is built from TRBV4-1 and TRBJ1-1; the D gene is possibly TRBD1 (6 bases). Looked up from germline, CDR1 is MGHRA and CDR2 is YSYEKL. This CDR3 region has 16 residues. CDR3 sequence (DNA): TGCGCCAGCAGCCAAAGAAAACAGGGAGGGTACACCGAAGCTTTCTTT. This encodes CASSQRKQGGYTEAFF.

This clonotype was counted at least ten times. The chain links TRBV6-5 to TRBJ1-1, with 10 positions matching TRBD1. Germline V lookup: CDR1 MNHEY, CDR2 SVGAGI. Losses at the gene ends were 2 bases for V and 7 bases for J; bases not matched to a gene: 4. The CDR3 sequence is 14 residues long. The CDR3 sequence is CASSYLDRGNEAFF. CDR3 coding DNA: TGTGCCAGCAGTTACCTGGACAGGGGGAATGAAGCTTTCTTT.

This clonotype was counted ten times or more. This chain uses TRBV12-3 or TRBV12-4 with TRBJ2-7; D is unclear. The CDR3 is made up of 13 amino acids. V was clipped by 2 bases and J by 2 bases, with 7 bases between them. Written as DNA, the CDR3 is TGTGCCAGCAGTTTATTCAGCCCCTACGAGCAGTACTTC. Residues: CASSLFSPYEQYF.

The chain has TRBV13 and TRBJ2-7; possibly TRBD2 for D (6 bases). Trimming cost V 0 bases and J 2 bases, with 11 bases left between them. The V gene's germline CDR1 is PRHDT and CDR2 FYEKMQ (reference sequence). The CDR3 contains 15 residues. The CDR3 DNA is TGTGCCAGCAGCTTAGGGGCGGGAAACCCCTACGAGCAGTACTTC. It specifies CASSLGAGNPYEQYF.

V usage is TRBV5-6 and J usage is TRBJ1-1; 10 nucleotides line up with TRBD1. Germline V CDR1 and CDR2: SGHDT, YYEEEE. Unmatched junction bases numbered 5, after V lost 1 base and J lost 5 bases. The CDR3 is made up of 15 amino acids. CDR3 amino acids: CASSLRGQGRTEAFF. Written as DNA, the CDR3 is TGTGCCAGCAGCTTGAGGGGACAGGGGAGGACTGAAGCTTTCTTT.

CDR3 sequence: CASNVGTGASYEQYF. The CDR3, as DNA: TGTGCCAGTAACGTCGGGACAGGGGCATCCTACGAGCAGTACTTC. The gene calls are TRBV19 and TRBJ2-7, with 10 bases lining up with TRBD1. The V segment lost 7 bases and the J segment 1 base; nucleotides outside the gene matches: 7. In germline, CDR1 is LNHDA, CDR2 SQIVND (reference sequence). CDR3 length: 15 amino acids.

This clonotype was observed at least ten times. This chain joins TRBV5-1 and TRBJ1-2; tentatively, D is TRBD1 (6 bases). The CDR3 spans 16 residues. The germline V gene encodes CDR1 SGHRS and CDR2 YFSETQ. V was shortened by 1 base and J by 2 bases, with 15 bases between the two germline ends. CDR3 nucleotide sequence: TGCGCCAGCAGCTTGTCAAGGGGCAGGGGAAACTATGGCTACACCTTC. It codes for CASSLSRGRGNYGYTF.